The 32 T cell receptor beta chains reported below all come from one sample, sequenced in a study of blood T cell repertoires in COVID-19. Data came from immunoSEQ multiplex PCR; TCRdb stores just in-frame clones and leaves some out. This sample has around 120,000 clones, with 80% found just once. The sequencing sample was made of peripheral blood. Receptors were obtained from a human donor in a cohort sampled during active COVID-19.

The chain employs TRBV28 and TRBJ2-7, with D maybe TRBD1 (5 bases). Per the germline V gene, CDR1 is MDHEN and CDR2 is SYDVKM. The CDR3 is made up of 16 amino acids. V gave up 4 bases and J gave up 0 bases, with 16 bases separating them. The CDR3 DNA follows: TGTGCCAGCAGTTCGTACAGGAGCCGGGTCTCCTACGAGCAGTACTTC. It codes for CASSSYRSRVSYEQYF.

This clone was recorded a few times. The CDR3 sequence: CASRGFPGQGDYYGYTF. The CDR3 DNA follows: TGTGCCAGCAGGGGATTCCCCGGACAGGGCGATTACTATGGCTACACCTTC. V and J are TRBV28 and TRBJ1-2, with 8 bases identical to TRBD1. The CDR3 extends over 17 amino acids. CDR1 is MDHEN, CDR2 SYDVKM, per germline. Trimming cost V 6 bases and J 3 bases; bases outside gene matches: 15.

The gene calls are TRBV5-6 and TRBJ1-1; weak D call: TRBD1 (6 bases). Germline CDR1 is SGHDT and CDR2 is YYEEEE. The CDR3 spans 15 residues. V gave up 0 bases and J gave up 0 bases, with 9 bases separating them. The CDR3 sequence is CASSLGQVLNTEAFF. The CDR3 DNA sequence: TGTGCCAGCAGCTTGGGACAGGTCTTGAACACTGAAGCTTTCTTT. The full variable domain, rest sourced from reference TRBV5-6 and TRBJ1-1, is DAGVTQSPTHLIKTRGQQVTLRCSPKSGHDTVSWYQQALGQGPQFIFQYYEEEERQRGNFPDRFSGHQFPNYSSELNVNALLLGDSALYLCASSLGQVLNTEAFFGQGTRLTVV.

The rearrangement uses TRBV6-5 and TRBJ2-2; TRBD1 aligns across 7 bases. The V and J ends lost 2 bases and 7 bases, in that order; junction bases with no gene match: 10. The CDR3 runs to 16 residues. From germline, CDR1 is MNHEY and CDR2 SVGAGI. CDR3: CASSYAGTAFGGELFF. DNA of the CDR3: TGTGCCAGCAGTTACGCCGGGACAGCCTTTGGCGGGGAGCTGTTTTTT.

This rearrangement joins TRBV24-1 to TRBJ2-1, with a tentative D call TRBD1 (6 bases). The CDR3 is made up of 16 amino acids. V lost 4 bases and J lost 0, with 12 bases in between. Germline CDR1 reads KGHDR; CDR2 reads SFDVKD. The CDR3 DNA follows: TGTGCCACCAGTGACAAGGGGGTGAGCTCCTACAATGAGCAGTTCTTC. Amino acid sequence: CATSDKGVSSYNEQFF.

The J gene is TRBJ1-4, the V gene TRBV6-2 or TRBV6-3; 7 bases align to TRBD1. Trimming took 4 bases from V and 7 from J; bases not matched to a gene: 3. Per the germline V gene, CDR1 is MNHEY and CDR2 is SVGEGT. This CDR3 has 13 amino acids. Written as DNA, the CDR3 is TGTGCCAGCAGTTCGACAGGGAGTGAAAAACTGTTTTTT. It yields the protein CASSSTGSEKLFF.

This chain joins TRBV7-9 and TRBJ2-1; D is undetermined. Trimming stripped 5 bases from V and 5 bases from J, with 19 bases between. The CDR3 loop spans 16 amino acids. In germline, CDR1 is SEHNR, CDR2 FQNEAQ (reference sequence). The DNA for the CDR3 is TGTGCCAGCAGCCTATTCGGATCGGGTCTGGACAATGAGCAGTTCTTC. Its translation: CASSLFGSGLDNEQFF.

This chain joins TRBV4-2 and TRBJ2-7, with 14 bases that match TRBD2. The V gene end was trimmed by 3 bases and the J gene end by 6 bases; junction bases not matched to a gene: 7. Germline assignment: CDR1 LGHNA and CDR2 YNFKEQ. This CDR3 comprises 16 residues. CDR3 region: CASSHGGLAGVVEQYF. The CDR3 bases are TGTGCCAGCAGCCACGGGGGACTAGCGGGAGTAGTCGAGCAGTACTTC.

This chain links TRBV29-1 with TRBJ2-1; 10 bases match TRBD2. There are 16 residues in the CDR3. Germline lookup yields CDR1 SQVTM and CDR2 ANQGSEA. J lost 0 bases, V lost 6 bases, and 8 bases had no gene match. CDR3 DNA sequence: TGCAGCGTGACCCGGACTAGCGGCAGCTCCTACAATGAGCAGTTCTTC. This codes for CSVTRTSGSSYNEQFF.

As DNA, the CDR3 is TGTGCCAGCAGTCCTATGGGGCAGCTTACCGGGGAGCTGTTTTTT. Its translation: CASSPMGQLTGELFF. V is TRBV2 and J is TRBJ2-2, with D maybe TRBD1 (5 bases). The CDR3 length is 15 residues. Germline values: CDR1 SNHLY, CDR2 FYNNEI. V was cut by 5 bases and J by 5 bases, with 15 bases left in between.

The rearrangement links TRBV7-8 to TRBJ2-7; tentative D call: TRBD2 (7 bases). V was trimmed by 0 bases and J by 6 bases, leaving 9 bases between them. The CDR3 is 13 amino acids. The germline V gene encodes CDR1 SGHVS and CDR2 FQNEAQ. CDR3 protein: CASSLAGGAEQYF. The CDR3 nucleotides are TGTGCCAGCAGCTTAGCTGGGGGGGCCGAGCAGTACTTC.

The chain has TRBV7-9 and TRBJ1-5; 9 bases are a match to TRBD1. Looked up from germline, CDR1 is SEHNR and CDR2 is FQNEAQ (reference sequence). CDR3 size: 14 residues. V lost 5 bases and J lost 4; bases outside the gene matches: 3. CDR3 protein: CASSTGTGNQPQHF. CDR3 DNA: TGTGCCAGCAGCACCGGGACAGGGAATCAGCCCCAGCATTTT.

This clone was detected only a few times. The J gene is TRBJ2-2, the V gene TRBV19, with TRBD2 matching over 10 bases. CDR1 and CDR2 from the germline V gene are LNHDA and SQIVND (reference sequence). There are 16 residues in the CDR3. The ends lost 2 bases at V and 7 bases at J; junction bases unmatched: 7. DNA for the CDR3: TGTGCCAGTAGTATAACAGCGGGAGGGTCTGGCGGGGAGCTGTTTTTT. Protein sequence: CASSITAGGSGGELFF.

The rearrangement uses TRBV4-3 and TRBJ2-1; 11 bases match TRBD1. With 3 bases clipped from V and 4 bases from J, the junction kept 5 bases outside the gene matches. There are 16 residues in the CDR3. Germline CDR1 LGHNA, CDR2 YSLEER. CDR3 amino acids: CASSQSGTGGYNEQFF. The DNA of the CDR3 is TGCGCCAGCAGCCAGTCCGGGACAGGGGGGTACAATGAGCAGTTCTTC.

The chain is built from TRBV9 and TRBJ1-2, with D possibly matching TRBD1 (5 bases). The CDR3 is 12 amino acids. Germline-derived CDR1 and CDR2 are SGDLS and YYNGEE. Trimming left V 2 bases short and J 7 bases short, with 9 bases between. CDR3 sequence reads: CASSVLGGGYTF. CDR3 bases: TGTGCCAGCAGCGTGCTCGGGGGTGGCTACACCTTC. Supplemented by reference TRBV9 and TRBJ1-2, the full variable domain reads DSGVTQTPKHLITATGQRVTLRCSPRSGDLSVYWYQQSLDQGLQFLIQYYNGEERAKGNILERFSAQQFPDLHSELNLSSLELGDSALYFCASSVLGGGYTFGSGTRLTVV.

The CDR3 DNA is TGTGCCAGCACGGGAGAGACCCAGTACTTC. It yields the protein CASTGETQYF. The chain recombines TRBV2 with TRBJ2-5; D is undetermined. The CDR3 consists of 10 residues. Trimming cost V 7 bases and J 4 bases, with 4 bases left between them. Germline V lookup: CDR1 SNHLY, CDR2 FYNNEI.

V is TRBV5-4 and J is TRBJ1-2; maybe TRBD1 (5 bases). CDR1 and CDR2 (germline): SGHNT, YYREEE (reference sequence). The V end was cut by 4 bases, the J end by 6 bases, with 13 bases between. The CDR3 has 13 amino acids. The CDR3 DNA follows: TGTGCCAGCAGCCCCACGGGGGTCAATGGCTACACCTTC. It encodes CASSPTGVNGYTF.

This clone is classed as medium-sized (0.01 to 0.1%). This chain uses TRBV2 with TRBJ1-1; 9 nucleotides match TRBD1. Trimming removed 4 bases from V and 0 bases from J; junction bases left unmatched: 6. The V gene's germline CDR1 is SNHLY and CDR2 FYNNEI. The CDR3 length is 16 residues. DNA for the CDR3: TGTGCCAGCAGTGCCCGACAGGGGGGTTTGAACACTGAAGCTTTCTTT. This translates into CASSARQGGLNTEAFF.

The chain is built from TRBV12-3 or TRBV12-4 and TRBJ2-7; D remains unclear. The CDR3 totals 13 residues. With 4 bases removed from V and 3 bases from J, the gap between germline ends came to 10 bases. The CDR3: CASSYTIGYEQYF. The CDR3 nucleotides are TGTGCCAGCAGTTACACAATTGGCTACGAGCAGTACTTC.

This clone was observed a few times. Here the CDR3 reads CASSIGTTNYGYTF. The CDR3 DNA follows: TGTGCCAGTAGTATTGGCACAACTAACTATGGCTACACCTTC. V and J are TRBV19 and TRBJ1-2; D is undetermined. There are 14 residues in the CDR3. The V gene's germline CDR1 is LNHDA and CDR2 SQIVND (reference sequence). Between the trimmed V and J ends, which lost 3 bases and 0 bases, there was a span of 8 bases.

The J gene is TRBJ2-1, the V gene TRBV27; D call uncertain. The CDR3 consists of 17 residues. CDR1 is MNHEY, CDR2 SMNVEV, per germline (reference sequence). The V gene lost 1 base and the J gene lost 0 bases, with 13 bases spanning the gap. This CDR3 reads CASSLLAVPSSYNEQFF. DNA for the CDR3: TGTGCCAGCAGTTTATTGGCAGTTCCTAGCTCCTACAATGAGCAGTTCTTC.

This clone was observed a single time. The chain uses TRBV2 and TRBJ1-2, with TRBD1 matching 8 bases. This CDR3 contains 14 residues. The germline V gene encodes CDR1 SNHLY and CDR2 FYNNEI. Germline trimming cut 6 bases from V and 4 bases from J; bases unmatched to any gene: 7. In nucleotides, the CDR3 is TGTGCCAGCAGGGGCTCGACAGGGGCCTATGGCTACACCTTC. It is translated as CASRGSTGAYGYTF. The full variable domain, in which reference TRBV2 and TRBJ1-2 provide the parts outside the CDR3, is EPEVTQTPSHQVTQMGQEVILRCVPISNHLYFYWYRQILGQKVEFLVSFYNNEISEKSEIFDDQFSVERPDGSNFTLKIRSTKLEDSAMYFCASRGSTGAYGYTFGSGTRLTVV.

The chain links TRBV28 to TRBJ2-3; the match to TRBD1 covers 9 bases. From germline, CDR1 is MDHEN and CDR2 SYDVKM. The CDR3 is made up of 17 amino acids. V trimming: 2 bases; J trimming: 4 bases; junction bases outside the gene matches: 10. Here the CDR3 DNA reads TGTGCCAGCAGTTTACCCGGGACAGGGAAGAAGGCAGATACGCAGTATTTT. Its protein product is CASSLPGTGKKADTQYF.

The CDR3 DNA follows: TGCGCCAGCAGCTTGGAGGGCGGGAGGGGCACAGATACGCAGTATTTT. Its translation is CASSLEGGRGTDTQYF. V gene TRBV5-1 combines with J gene TRBJ2-3; 9 nucleotides line up with TRBD2. Looked up from germline, CDR1 is SGHRS and CDR2 is YFSETQ. The CDR3 runs to 16 residues. The V gene end was trimmed by 0 bases and the J gene end by 1 base; junction bases not matched to a gene: 3.

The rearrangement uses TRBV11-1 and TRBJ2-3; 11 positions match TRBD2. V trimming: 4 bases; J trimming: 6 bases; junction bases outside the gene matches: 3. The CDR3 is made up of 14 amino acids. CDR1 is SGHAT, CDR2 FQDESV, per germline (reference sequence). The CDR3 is CASSSRTSGDTQYF. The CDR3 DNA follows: TGTGCCAGCAGCTCTCGGACTAGCGGGGATACGCAGTATTTT.

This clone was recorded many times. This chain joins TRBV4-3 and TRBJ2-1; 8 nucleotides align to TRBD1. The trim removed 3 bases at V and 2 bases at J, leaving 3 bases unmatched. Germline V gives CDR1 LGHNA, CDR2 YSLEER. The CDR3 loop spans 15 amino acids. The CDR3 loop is CASSQRGQAYNEQFF. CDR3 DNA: TGCGCCAGCAGCCAGAGGGGACAGGCCTACAATGAGCAGTTCTTC.

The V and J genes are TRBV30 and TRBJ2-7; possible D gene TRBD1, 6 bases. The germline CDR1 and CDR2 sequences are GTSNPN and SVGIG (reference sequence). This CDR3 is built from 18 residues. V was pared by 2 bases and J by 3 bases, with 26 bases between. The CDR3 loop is CAWSRGSGTSPGVYEQYF. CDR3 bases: TGTGCCTGGAGTCGGGGTTCCGGGACATCCCCTGGAGTCTACGAGCAGTACTTC.

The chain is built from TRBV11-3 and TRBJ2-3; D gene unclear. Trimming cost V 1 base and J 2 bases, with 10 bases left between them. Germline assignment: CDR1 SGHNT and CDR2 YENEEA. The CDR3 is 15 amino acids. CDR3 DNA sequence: TGTGCCAGCAGCTTAGGGGTCCAGGACACAGATACGCAGTATTTT. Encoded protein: CASSLGVQDTDTQYF. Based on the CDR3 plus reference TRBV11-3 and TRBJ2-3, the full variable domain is EAGVVQSPRYKIIEKKQPVAFWCNPISGHNTLYWYLQNLGQGPELLIRYENEEAVDDSQLPKDRFSAERLKGVDSTLKIQPAELGDSAVYLCASSLGVQDTDTQYFGPGTRLTVL.

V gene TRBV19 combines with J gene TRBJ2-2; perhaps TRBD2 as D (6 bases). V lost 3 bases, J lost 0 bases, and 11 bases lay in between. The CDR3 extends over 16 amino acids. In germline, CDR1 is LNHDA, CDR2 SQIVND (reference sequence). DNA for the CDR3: TGTGCCAGTAGTATCCTCGGGAGCGCGAACACCGGGGAGCTGTTTTTT. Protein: CASSILGSANTGELFF.

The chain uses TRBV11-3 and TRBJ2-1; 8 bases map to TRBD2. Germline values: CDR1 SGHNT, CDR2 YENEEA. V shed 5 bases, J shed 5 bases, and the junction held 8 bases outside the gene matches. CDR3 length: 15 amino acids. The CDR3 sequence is CASSPGGGDHNEQFF. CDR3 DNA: TGTGCCAGCAGCCCCGGGGGGGGCGATCACAATGAGCAGTTCTTC.

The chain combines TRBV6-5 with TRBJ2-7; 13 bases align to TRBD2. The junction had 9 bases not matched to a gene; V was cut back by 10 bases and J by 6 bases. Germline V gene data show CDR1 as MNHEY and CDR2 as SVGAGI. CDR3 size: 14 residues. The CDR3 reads CAIKAGTSGTEQYF. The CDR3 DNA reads TGTGCCATAAAGGCCGGGACTAGCGGGACCGAGCAGTACTTC.

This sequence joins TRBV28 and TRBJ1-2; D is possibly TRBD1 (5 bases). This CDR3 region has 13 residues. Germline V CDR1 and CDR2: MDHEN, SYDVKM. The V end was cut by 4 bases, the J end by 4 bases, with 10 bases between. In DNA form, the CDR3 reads TGTGCCAGCAGTTCTGACAGCCGCTATGGCTACACCTTC. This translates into CASSSDSRYGYTF.